The clone carrying this T cell receptor beta chain was seen a few times. Antigen specificity is unknown. The germline CDR1 and CDR2 sequences are DFQATT and SNEGSKA (reference sequence). The CDR3 is 14 amino acids. Trimming removed 5 bases from V and 0 bases from J; junction bases left unmatched: 7. General observations from the study: Tumor Tregs overlapped most with tumor, then blood, naive CD4+ cells.

TCRdb redid the calling of the 5' RACE reads with MiXCR, one entry per CDR3 protein. The sample yields under 45,000 distinct CDR3 sequences, over 25% seen once. The chain combines TRBV20-1 with TRBJ2-7, with TRBD2 matching over 7 bases. This sequence originates from a female donor with breast cancer. The sequenced sample consisted of tumor-infiltrating memory CD4+ T cells sorted from the breast tumor. Regarding subset: memory CD4+ T cells, CD4+CD45RO+CD25-. In nucleotides, the CDR3 is TGCAGTGCTGGGTCGGGGGAGGGCTCCTACGAGCAGTACTTC. This translates into CSAGSGEGSYEQYF.